The clone carrying this T cell receptor (beta chain) appeared a few times. This record comes from a study of blood T cells in healthy people across ages. It was with a sample-barcoded 5' primer and a J-beta primer mix that a second PCR of about 6 to 12 cycles was run. Tagging of each cDNA molecule was performed by a template-switch adaptor with 12 random nucleotides. TCRdb fed the 5' RACE reads into MiXCR, producing one record per CDR3 protein. The data contain about 1.1 million distinct CDR3 sequences, roughly two fifths of them seen just once; the ten biggest clones take up 10% to 15%. The draw of peripheral blood yielded ten milliliters from each donor. At least 7 million PBMCs were isolated per sample. Trimming at V came to 2 bases and at J to 6 bases, leaving 9 bases not matched to a gene. This CDR3 comprises 16 residues. Per germline, CDR1 MNHEY and CDR2 SVGEGT.

This sequence was found in a man between 18 and 29 years old in good health. The rearrangement uses TRBV6-2 or TRBV6-3 and TRBJ2-1; TRBD1 matches 8 bases. Sequenced material: blood. The CDR3 reads CASSYNAGGLGNEQFF. CDR3 DNA: TGTGCCAGCAGTTACAATGCAGGGGGCCTGGGCAATGAGCAGTTCTTC.